These 6 T cell receptor beta chains share one sample of origin, sequenced in a study of shared clonotypes between healthy human individuals (dated by TCRdb to about 2020). The library relied on the immunoSEQ multiplex PCR assay. This immuneACCESS table, as held by TCRdb, lists in-frame sequences with V and J called but not all clones. Of the missing ones, under half trace to an unresolved V gene in checked studies; the others have no known cause. This sample holds over 850,000 clones; around 82% were observed only once. The ten largest clones represent under 0.8% of the sample. Sequenced sample: memory CD4+ T cells from PBMCs. The cell subset or site label for this specimen denotes: CD45RA-negative fraction. These receptor sequences come from a man aged 18-30 years in good health. Some clones in this sample may be carry-over from other donors' samples.

This chain uses TRBV11-2 with TRBJ1-2, with a possible D match to TRBD1 (5 bases). The CDR3 is 15 residues long. The germline CDR1 and CDR2 sequences are SGHAT and FQNNGV. Trimming stripped 0 bases from V and 4 bases from J, with 12 bases between. The CDR3 DNA follows: TGTGCCAGCAGCTTAGATCGGGGGTCATTCTATGGCTACACCTTC. Amino acid sequence: CASSLDRGSFYGYTF.

The rearrangement links TRBV6-1 to TRBJ2-4, with D possibly matching TRBD2 (6 bases). Trimming took off 3 bases at V and 8 bases at J, with 11 bases between the two ends. CDR3 size: 13 residues. Germline V lookup: CDR1 MNHNS, CDR2 SASEGT. This CDR3 is CASSEEGEDIQYF. In nucleotides, the CDR3 is TGTGCCAGCAGTGAGGAGGGTGAAGACATTCAGTACTTC.

The rearrangement joins TRBV9 to TRBJ2-1, with 7 bases lining up with TRBD2. Germline lookup yields CDR1 SGDLS and CDR2 YYNGEE. The CDR3 loop spans 15 amino acids. J was trimmed by 8 bases and V by 4 bases; bases with no gene match: 12. The CDR3 reads CASSPRRTSPDEQFF. CDR3 bases: TGTGCCAGCAGCCCCCGGCGGACTAGTCCCGATGAGCAGTTCTTC.

V and J are TRBV18 and TRBJ2-1; maybe TRBD1 (6 bases). Germline values: CDR1 KGHSH, CDR2 LQKENI. V was trimmed by 0 bases and J by 3 bases, leaving 21 bases between them. CDR3 length: 19 residues. CDR3 sequence: CASSPPGHIAKPIYNEQFF. The CDR3 nucleotides read TGTGCCAGCTCACCACCGGGACACATTGCCAAGCCGATCTACAATGAGCAGTTCTTC.

The rearrangement links TRBV28 to TRBJ2-7, with a tentative D call TRBD1 (6 bases). This CDR3 region has 14 residues. Trimming cost V 5 bases and J 2 bases, with 13 bases left between them. Germline CDR1 MDHEN, CDR2 SYDVKM. The CDR3, as DNA: TGTGCCAGCAGTCCCGGACAGTCTGCCTACGAGCAGTACTTC. This translates into CASSPGQSAYEQYF.

The chain is built from TRBV11-2 and TRBJ1-1, with 8 bases lining up with TRBD1. Per the germline V gene, CDR1 is SGHAT and CDR2 is FQNNGV. Germline trimming cut 5 bases from V and 11 bases from J; bases unmatched to any gene: 10. The CDR3 has 13 amino acids. CDR3 nucleotides: TGTGCCAGCAGCACCTCGACAGGGGACTGGGCTTTCTTT. Residues: CASSTSTGDWAFF.